The 10 T cell receptor beta chains given below trace back to one sample, sequenced in a study of shared clonotypes between healthy human individuals. Assay: immunoSEQ multiplex PCR; the TCRdb copy retains only in-frame clones and omits some. The sample lists over 700,000 clones, over 55% seen once, with approximately 1.8% in the top ten. The sequenced sample consisted of memory CD4+ T cells sorted from blood. Subset noted: CD45RA-negative fraction. The source of these receptors is a woman younger than 45 in good health.

This clone was seen many times. The genes are TRBV11-2 and TRBJ2-2; the match to TRBD1 covers 7 bases. The junction had 9 bases not matched to a gene; V was cut back by 3 bases and J by 5 bases. CDR1 and CDR2 from the germline V gene are SGHAT and FQNNGV. CDR3 length: 16 amino acids. The CDR3 loop is CASSFSGTVRTGELFF. The CDR3 DNA sequence: TGTGCCAGCAGCTTCTCCGGGACAGTGAGGACCGGGGAGCTGTTTTTT.

This chain joins TRBV5-1 and TRBJ2-1; possibly TRBD2 for D (6 bases). CDR3 length: 14 residues. V was cut by 0 bases and J by 4 bases, with 8 bases left in between. Germline CDR1 reads SGHRS; CDR2 reads YFSETQ. This chain's CDR3 is CASSLEAGYNEQFF. CDR3 nucleotides: TGCGCCAGCAGCTTGGAAGCGGGTTACAATGAGCAGTTCTTC.

This clone was recorded a few times. The chain is built from TRBV4-1 and TRBJ1-5; D gene ambiguous. The CDR3 has 13 residues. The germline V gene has CDR1 MGHRA and CDR2 YSYEKL. The V end lost 0 bases, the J end lost 1 base, and 1 base lay between the germline ends. CDR3 sequence reads: CASSQDSNQPQHF. DNA of the CDR3: TGCGCCAGCAGCCAAGACAGCAATCAGCCCCAGCATTTT.

The gene calls are TRBV19 and TRBJ1-5; possibly TRBD1 for D (5 bases). Germline-derived CDR1 and CDR2 are LNHDA and SQIVND (reference sequence). CDR3 length equals 14 residues. V dropped 5 bases and J dropped 6 bases, with 14 bases sitting between them. CDR3 coding DNA: TGTGCCAGTAGTTTCGAGGGTGGGGGTCAGCCCCAGCATTTT. Translated: CASSFEGGGQPQHF. Full variable domain (rest looked up from reference TRBV19 and TRBJ1-5): DGGITQSPKYLFRKEGQNVTLSCEQNLNHDAMYWYRQDPGQGLRLIYYSQIVNDFQKGDIAEGYSVSREKKESFPLTVTSAQKNPTAFYLCASSFEGGGQPQHFGDGTRLSIL.

The genes are TRBV18 and TRBJ1-2; TRBD1 matches 10 bases. The V gene's germline CDR1 is KGHSH and CDR2 LQKENI. With 5 bases clipped from V and 4 bases from J, the junction kept 7 bases outside the gene matches. The CDR3 length is 15 residues. The CDR3 loop reads CASSAGTGEVYGYTF. CDR3 sequence (DNA): TGTGCCAGCTCAGCCGGGACAGGGGAAGTCTATGGCTACACCTTC.

This rearrangement joins TRBV5-1 to TRBJ1-1; D is possibly TRBD1 (5 bases). V lost 4 bases and J lost 3, with 13 bases in between. Germline V gene data show CDR1 as SGHRS and CDR2 as YFSETQ. This CDR3 is built from 14 residues. Here the CDR3 DNA reads TGCGCCAGCAGCCTAACAGGTGTGGACACTGAAGCTTTCTTT. As protein: CASSLTGVDTEAFF. The full variable domain, completed using reference TRBV5-1 and TRBJ1-1, is KAGVTQTPRYLIKTRGQQVTLSCSPISGHRSVSWYQQTPGQGLQFLFEYFSETQRNKGNFPGRFSGRQFSNSRSEMNVSTLELGDSALYLCASSLTGVDTEAFFGQGTRLTVV.

This chain joins TRBV2 and TRBJ1-1; 12 bases fit TRBD1. Germline V CDR1 and CDR2: SNHLY, FYNNEI. This CDR3 has 18 amino acids. J gave up 0 bases and V 7 bases, and 12 bases lay outside the gene matches. CDR3: CASMGGTGGPGLNTEAFF. In nucleotides, the CDR3 is TGTGCCAGCATGGGAGGGACAGGGGGCCCAGGGTTGAACACTGAAGCTTTCTTT.

The genes are TRBV7-3 and TRBJ2-6, with a possible D match to TRBD2 (5 bases). This CDR3 region has 17 residues. Looked up from germline, CDR1 is SGHTA and CDR2 is FQGTGA. Deletions cut 3 bases from V and 0 bases from J, with 12 bases between. CDR3 sequence reads: CASSFSGRVSGANVLTF. DNA of the CDR3: TGTGCCAGCAGCTTCAGCGGACGAGTCTCTGGGGCCAACGTCCTGACTTTC.

This clone was picked up a small number of times. The chain is built from TRBV27 and TRBJ2-2; no reliable D call. CDR3 size: 14 residues. Germline loops: CDR1 MNHEY, CDR2 SMNVEV (reference sequence). Trimming removed 5 bases from V and 5 bases from J, with 12 bases in between. In DNA, the CDR3 is TGTGCCAGCAGTAGAGATTTAGCTACCGGGGAGCTGTTTTTT. The encoded protein is CASSRDLATGELFF.

The chain carries TRBV25-1 and TRBJ2-1, with 7 bases lining up with TRBD2. CDR1 and CDR2 from the germline V gene are MGHDK and SYGVNS. This CDR3 comprises 13 residues. Losses at the gene ends were 7 bases for V and 8 bases for J; bases not matched to a gene: 8. In DNA, the CDR3 is TGTGCCAGCACCATCGCGGGAGCTTATGAGCAGTTCTTC. This encodes CASTIAGAYEQFF. Full variable domain (outside the CDR3, taken from reference TRBV25-1 and TRBJ2-1): EADIYQTPRYLVIGTGKKITLECSQTMGHDKMYWYQQDPGMELHLIHYSYGVNSTEKGDLSSESTVSRIRTEHFPLTLESARPSHTSQYLCASTIAGAYEQFFGPGTRLTVL.